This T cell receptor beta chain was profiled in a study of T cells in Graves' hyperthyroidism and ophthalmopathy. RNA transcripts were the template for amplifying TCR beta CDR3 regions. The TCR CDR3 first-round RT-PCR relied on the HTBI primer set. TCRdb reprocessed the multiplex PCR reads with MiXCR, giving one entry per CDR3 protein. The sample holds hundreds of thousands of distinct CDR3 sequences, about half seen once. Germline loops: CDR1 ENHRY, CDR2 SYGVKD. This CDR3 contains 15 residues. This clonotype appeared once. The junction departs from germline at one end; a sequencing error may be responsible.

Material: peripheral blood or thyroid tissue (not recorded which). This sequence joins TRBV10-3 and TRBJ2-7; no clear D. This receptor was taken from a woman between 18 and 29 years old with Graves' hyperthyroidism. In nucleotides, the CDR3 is TGTGCCAGCAGTTACGGTGTTTCAGATTCCTACGAGCAGTACTTC. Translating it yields CASSYGVSDSYEQYF.